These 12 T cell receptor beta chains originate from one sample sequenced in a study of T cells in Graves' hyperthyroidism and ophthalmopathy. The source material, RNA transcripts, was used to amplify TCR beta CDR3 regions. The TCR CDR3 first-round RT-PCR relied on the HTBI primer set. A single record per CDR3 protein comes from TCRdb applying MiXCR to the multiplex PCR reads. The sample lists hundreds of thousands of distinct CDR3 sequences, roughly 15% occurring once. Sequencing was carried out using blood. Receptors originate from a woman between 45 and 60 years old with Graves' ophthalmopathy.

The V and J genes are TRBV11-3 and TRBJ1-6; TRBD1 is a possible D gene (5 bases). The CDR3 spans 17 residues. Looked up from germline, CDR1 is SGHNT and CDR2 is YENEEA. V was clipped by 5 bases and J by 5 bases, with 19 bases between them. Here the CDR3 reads CASSIQGPWGNNSPLHF. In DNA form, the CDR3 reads TGTGCCAGCAGCATCCAGGGCCCATGGGGGAATAATTCACCCCTCCACTTT.

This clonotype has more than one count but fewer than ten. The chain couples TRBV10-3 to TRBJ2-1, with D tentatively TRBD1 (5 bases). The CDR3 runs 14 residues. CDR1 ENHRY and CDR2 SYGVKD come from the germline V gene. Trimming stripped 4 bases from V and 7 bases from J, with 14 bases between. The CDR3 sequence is CAISASQGTNEQFF. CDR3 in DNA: TGTGCCATCAGTGCTTCCCAGGGAACGAATGAGCAGTTCTTC.

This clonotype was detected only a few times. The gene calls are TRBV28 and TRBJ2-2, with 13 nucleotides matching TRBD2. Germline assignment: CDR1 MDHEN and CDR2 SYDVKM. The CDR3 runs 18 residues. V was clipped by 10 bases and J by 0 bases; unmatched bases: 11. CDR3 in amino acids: CATWHGTSGVANTGELFF. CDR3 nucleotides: TGTGCCACTTGGCATGGGACTAGCGGGGTCGCGAACACCGGGGAGCTGTTTTTT.

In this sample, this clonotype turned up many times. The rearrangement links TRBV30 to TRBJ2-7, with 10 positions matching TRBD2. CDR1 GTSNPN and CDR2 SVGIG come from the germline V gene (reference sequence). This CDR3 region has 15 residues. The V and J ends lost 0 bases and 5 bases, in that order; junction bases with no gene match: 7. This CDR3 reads CAWSVSLAGNNEQYF. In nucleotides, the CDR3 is TGTGCCTGGAGTGTTTCACTAGCGGGAAATAACGAGCAGTACTTC. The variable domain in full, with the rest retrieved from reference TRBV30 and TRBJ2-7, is SQTIHQWPATLVQPVGSPLSLECTVEGTSNPNLYWYRQAAGRGLQLLFYSVGIGQISSEVPQNLSASRPQDRQFILSSKKLLLSDSGFYLCAWSVSLAGNNEQYFGPGTRLTVT.

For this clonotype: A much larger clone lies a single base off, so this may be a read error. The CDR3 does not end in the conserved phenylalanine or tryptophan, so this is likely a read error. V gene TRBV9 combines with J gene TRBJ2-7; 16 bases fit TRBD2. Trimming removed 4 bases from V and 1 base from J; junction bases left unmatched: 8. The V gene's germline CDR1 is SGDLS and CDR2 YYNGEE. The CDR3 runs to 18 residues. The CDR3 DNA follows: TGTGCCAGCAGCCCGGGACTAGCGGGAGGGCCAAGGTCCTACGAGCAGTACTAC. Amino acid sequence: CASSPGLAGGPRSYEQYY.

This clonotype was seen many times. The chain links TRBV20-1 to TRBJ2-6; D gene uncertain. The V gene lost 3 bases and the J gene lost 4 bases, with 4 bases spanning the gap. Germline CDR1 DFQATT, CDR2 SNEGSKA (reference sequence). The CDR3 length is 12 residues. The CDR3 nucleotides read TGCAGTGCTAGGTCAGGGGCCAACGTCCTGACTTTC. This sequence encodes CSARSGANVLTF.

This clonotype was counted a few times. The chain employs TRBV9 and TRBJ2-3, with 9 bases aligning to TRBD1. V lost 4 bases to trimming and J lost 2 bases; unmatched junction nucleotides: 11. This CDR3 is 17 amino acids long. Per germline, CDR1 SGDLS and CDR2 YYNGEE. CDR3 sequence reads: CASSKLQGAAITDTQYF. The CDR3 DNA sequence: TGTGCCAGCAGCAAGTTACAGGGGGCAGCGATCACAGATACGCAGTATTTT.

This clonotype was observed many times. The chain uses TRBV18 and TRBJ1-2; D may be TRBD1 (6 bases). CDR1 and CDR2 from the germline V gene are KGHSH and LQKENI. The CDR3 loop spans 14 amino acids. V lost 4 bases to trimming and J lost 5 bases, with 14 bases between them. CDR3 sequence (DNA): TGTGCCAGCTCACAGGACAGACTGATTTATGGCTACACCTTC. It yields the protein CASSQDRLIYGYTF.

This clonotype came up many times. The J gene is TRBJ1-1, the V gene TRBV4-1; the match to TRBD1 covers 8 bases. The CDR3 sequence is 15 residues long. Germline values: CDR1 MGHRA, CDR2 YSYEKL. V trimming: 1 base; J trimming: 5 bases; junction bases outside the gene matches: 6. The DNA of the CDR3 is TGCGCCAGCAGCCAAGCAGGGGGCAAGATGACTGAAGCTTTCTTT. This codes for CASSQAGGKMTEAFF.

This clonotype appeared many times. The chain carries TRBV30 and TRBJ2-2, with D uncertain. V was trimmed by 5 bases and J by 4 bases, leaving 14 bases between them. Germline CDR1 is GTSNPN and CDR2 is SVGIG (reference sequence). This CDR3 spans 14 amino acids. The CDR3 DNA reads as TGTGCCTGGCTTAGGCCCGCGAGCACCGGGGAGCTGTTTTTT. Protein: CAWLRPASTGELFF.

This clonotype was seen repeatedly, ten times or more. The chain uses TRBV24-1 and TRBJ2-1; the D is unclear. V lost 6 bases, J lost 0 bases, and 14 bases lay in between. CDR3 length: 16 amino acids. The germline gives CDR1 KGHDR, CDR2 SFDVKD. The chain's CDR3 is CATSSTVSSSYNEQFF. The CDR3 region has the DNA TGTGCCACCAGTTCTACAGTCTCAAGCTCCTACAATGAGCAGTTCTTC.

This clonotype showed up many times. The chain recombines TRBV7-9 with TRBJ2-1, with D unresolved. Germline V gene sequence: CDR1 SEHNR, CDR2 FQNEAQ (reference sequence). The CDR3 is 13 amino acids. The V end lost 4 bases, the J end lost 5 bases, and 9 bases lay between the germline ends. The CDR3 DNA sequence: TGTGCCAGCAGCTCTACCTTAGACAATGAGCAGTTCTTC. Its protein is CASSSTLDNEQFF.